This T cell receptor beta chain was observed in a study of blood T cell repertoires in COVID-19. Overall study: The study drew acute and convalescent COVID-19 samples from the United States, Italy and Spain. Sample material is recorded as cDNA or gDNA derived from T cells, B-cell-depleted T cells, or PBMCs.

The V and J ends lost 2 bases and 4 bases, in that order; junction bases with no gene match: 2. CDR1 is MNHNS and CDR2 is SASEGT in the germline V gene. The CDR3 loop spans 14 amino acids. Study processing details: Quantification of nucleated cells was approximated via reference gene primer amplification. Repertoires were generated with immunoSEQ multiplex PCR, while TCRdb's copy carries only in-frame clones and drops some. D and trimming come from the DNA, and the V and J calls and clone size come from that table. Found here are 200,000 or so clones, roughly 90% of them singletons; the top ten hold 2.5% to 3%.

This receptor was obtained from a woman aged 60 to 75 with acute or convalescent COVID-19. The sample taken for sequencing was peripheral blood. This chain uses TRBV6-1 with TRBJ1-5; TRBD1 agrees at 7 bases. In DNA, the CDR3 is TGTGCCAGCAGTGAATCAGGGGGGAATCAGCCCCAGCATTTT. Translation gives CASSESGGNQPQHF.